This TCR beta chain was observed in a study of blood T cells in healthy people across ages. Researchers report isolating at least 6.5 million PBMCs per sample. Notes on the study in general: The percentage of naive T cells correlated strongly with TCR beta diversity.

Concerning this clonotype: Its antigen remains unidentified.

Combining a sample-barcoded 5' primer with a J-beta primer mix, a second PCR ran for roughly 7 to 11 cycles. TCRdb passed the 5' RACE reads through MiXCR, listing each CDR3 protein once. The data contain 600,000 to 1,000,000 distinct CDR3 sequences, approximately 25% of them singletons. The CDR3 totals 15 residues. With 5 bases removed from V and 2 bases from J, the gap between germline ends came to 16 bases. From germline, CDR1 is SEHNR and CDR2 FQNEAQ (reference sequence). A further study also used this sample, focusing on T cells of mothers and their children. Per that paper: The authors added sample barcodes and 2-4 random nucleotides using the M1S primer of the second PCR.

The sample comprised blood. The chain links TRBV7-9 to TRBJ2-7, with unresolved D. The clonotype originates from a boy aged 10-17 years in good health. CDR3 nucleotides: TGTGCCAGCAGCGCGGTATTAGTGGGGACCTACGAGCAGTACTTC. Its protein product is CASSAVLVGTYEQYF. Complete variable domain (other parts from reference TRBV7-9 and TRBJ2-7): DTGVSQNPRHKITKRGQNVTFRCDPISEHNRLYWYRQTLGQGPEFLTYFQNEAQLEKSRLLSDRFSAERPKGSFSTLEIQRTEQGDSAMYLCASSAVLVGTYEQYFGPGTRLTVT.